The T cell receptor (beta chain) described here comes from a study of T cell changes during pregnancy in multiple sclerosis (dated by TCRdb to about 2019). Context from the whole study: Changes in the T cell repertoire over the course of pregnancy were examined in this study in women with multiple sclerosis.

The CDR3 spans 14 residues, from the cysteine through the phenylalanine. The entry retains the CDR3 DNA only, 42 bases that are in frame from base 1. Trimming takes 1 base off V and 3 bases off J; junction bases not matched to a gene: 3. Looking up the germline V gene yields CDR1 SGHAT and CDR2 FQNNGV. Of note for this clone: Its antigen remains unidentified. Base-call qualities are not available, and no considerably larger clone is one nucleotide away.

The library was made by the immunoSEQ multiplex PCR assay. TCRdb holds this immuneACCESS table with in-frame rearrangements only. Some clones are missing; in checked studies, unresolved V genes explain under half, and the rest has no known cause. The sample profile shows about 120,000 clones; under 95% of them were found once. The ten top clones hold approximately 6.3% of the sample. Material: peripheral blood, obtained before pregnancy. The clonotype originates from a female donor with multiple sclerosis, enrolled in a pregnancy study. The chain employs TRBV11-2 and TRBJ2-7, with 7 bases matching TRBD2. The nucleotides read TGTGCCAGCAGCTTAGCGGGAGGTCGCTACGAGCAGTACTTC. Protein translation: CASSLAGGRYEQYF.